One sample yielded the 27 T cell receptor beta chains listed below, sequenced in a study of cytomegalovirus exposure and HLA in healthy donors. It was with 60 Vbeta and 13 Jbeta primers that the PCR ran. Clones were sequenced by immunoSEQ multiplex PCR, and TCRdb holds only the in-frame ones, with some missing. The top ten clones hold about 3.1% of a sample with 110,000 to 150,000 clones, roughly three quarters of them seen once. The source material was PBMCs. Every receptor here comes from a female donor in good health and CMV-seronegative.

V is TRBV19 and J is TRBJ2-5; maybe TRBD2 (5 bases). This CDR3 is built from 14 residues. Trimming stripped 6 bases from V and 1 base from J, with 12 bases between. The germline V gene has CDR1 LNHDA and CDR2 SQIVND (reference sequence). The CDR3 DNA is TGTGCCAGTAGCCCCCAGAGGGCCCAAGAGACCCAGTACTTC. The encoded protein is CASSPQRAQETQYF.

J is TRBJ2-1 and V is TRBV20-1, with TRBD1 as a possible D gene (5 bases). Between the trimmed V and J ends, which lost 6 bases and 4 bases, there was a span of 7 bases. The V gene's germline CDR1 is DFQATT and CDR2 SNEGSKA (reference sequence). This CDR3 is 11 amino acids long. CDR3 sequence (DNA): TGCAGTGCCAGGGTTTACAATGAGCAGTTCTTC. It translates to CSARVYNEQFF.

The rearrangement joins TRBV5-4 to TRBJ2-5; no clear D gene. The CDR3 extends over 11 amino acids. V lost 0 bases to trimming and J lost 7 bases, with 4 bases between them. Germline V CDR1 and CDR2: SGHNT, YYREEE (reference sequence). CDR3 nucleotide sequence: TGTGCCAGCAGCTTGGGAGGGACCCAGTACTTC. It encodes CASSLGGTQYF.

This chain links TRBV19 with TRBJ2-5; TRBD2 agrees at 10 bases. CDR1 and CDR2 from the germline V gene are LNHDA and SQIVND (reference sequence). V trimming: 6 bases; J trimming: 5 bases; junction bases outside the gene matches: 3. The CDR3 loop spans 13 amino acids. CDR3 loop: CASSGSGGETQYF. CDR3 DNA sequence: TGTGCCAGTAGCGGTAGCGGGGGGGAGACCCAGTACTTC.

The chain recombines TRBV6-1 with TRBJ1-2, with TRBD1 matching 8 bases. This CDR3 has 17 amino acids. The junction had 12 bases not matched to a gene; V was cut back by 4 bases and J by 2 bases. The germline gives CDR1 MNHNS, CDR2 SASEGT. This chain's CDR3 is CASSAGQGASSNYGYTF. Here the CDR3 DNA reads TGTGCCAGCAGTGCCGGACAGGGAGCAAGTTCCAACTATGGCTACACCTTC.

For the CDR3, the DNA is TGTGCCAGCAGCTTTTTTAATCCGGAGACCCAGTACTTC. This encodes CASSFFNPETQYF. The chain carries TRBV11-2 and TRBJ2-5; D ambiguous. V shed 3 bases and J shed 5 bases, with 10 bases lying between them. Germline CDR1 and CDR2: SGHAT and FQNNGV. CDR3 length equals 13 residues.

The rearrangement joins TRBV29-1 to TRBJ2-3; D perhaps matches TRBD1 (6 bases). CDR3 length: 15 amino acids. Per the germline V gene, CDR1 is SQVTM and CDR2 is ANQGSEA. V lost 6 bases, J lost 0 bases, and 16 bases lay in between. CDR3 in amino acids: CSVTGSRTSTDTQYF. The DNA of the CDR3 is TGCAGCGTCACAGGGAGCAGAACTAGCACAGATACGCAGTATTTT.

This clone is a singleton in its sample. The chain has TRBV5-4 and TRBJ1-3, with D perhaps TRBD1 (5 bases). Germline CDR1 SGHNT, CDR2 YYREEE (reference sequence). The length of the CDR3 is 16 residues. V dropped 0 bases and J dropped 2 bases, with 12 bases sitting between them. The CDR3 here is CASSLGVAGPGNTIYF. The CDR3 DNA follows: TGTGCCAGCAGCTTGGGGGTGGCAGGGCCTGGAAACACCATATATTTT.

The V gene is TRBV6-5, the J gene TRBJ1-4; the match to TRBD1 covers 9 bases. There are 14 residues in the CDR3. V trimming: 2 bases; J trimming: 5 bases; junction bases outside the gene matches: 0. Per germline, CDR1 MNHEY and CDR2 SVGAGI. The CDR3 is CASSYGTGNEKLFF. CDR3 in DNA: TGTGCCAGCAGTTACGGGACAGGGAATGAAAAACTGTTTTTT.

The V call is TRBV29-1, the J call TRBJ2-7, with TRBD2 matching 7 bases. This CDR3 is 15 amino acids long. The germline gives CDR1 SQVTM, CDR2 ANQGSEA. The V gene end was trimmed by 0 bases and the J gene end by 2 bases; junction bases not matched to a gene: 7. CDR3 nucleotides: TGCAGCGTTGAAGATCCGACGGGGGGACCCTACGAGCAGTACTTC. Protein product: CSVEDPTGGPYEQYF.

This chain uses TRBV2 with TRBJ1-6, with TRBD1 matching 7 bases. CDR3 length: 16 amino acids. Germline CDR1 reads SNHLY; CDR2 reads FYNNEI. With 0 bases clipped from V and 7 bases from J, the junction kept 6 bases outside the gene matches. CDR3 bases: TGTGCCAGCAGTGAAGCGCTTGGGACAGTAAATTCACCCCTCCACTTT. This gives the protein CASSEALGTVNSPLHF.

V gene TRBV29-1 combines with J gene TRBJ2-1, with 9 bases aligning to TRBD2. CDR1 is SQVTM, CDR2 ANQGSEA, per germline. The ends lost 4 bases at V and 8 bases at J; junction bases unmatched: 15. CDR3 length equals 16 residues. This chain's CDR3 is CSVAPPGLAFVDEQFF. CDR3 bases: TGCAGCGTTGCCCCCCCGGGACTAGCCTTCGTCGATGAGCAGTTCTTC.

This clone was counted a few times. The J gene is TRBJ1-4, the V gene TRBV10-3; D is ambiguous. The CDR3 loop spans 13 amino acids. Germline CDR1 is ENHRY and CDR2 is SYGVKD. V shed 0 bases and J shed 8 bases, with 7 bases lying between them. CDR3: CAISESRNEKLFF. The CDR3 DNA reads TGTGCCATCAGTGAGTCTAGAAACGAAAAACTGTTTTTT.

Only one count was recorded for this clone. The genes are TRBV10-3 and TRBJ2-6, with unresolved D. V lost 11 bases and J 0 bases, leaving 14 bases between the germline ends. This CDR3 has 15 residues. CDR1 and CDR2 from the germline V gene are ENHRY and SYGVKD. CDR3 bases: TGTGCCGCTGCAGGTTCAAGCTCTGGGGCCAACGTCCTGACTTTC. It codes for CAAAGSSSGANVLTF.

In nucleotides, the CDR3 is TGCGCCAGCAGCCAAGGGGGGTGGGGACAGATGAACACTGAAGCTTTCTTT. Residues: CASSQGGWGQMNTEAFF. The chain combines TRBV4-3 with TRBJ1-1, with TRBD1 identical over 7 bases. Germline assignment: CDR1 LGHNA and CDR2 YSLEER. J was trimmed by 0 bases and V by 1 base; bases with no gene match: 8. This CDR3 comprises 17 residues.

The rearrangement joins TRBV7-9 to TRBJ1-4; D is unclear. V gave up 5 bases and J gave up 10 bases, with 11 bases separating them. The CDR3 contains 12 residues. The V gene's germline CDR1 is SEHNR and CDR2 FQNEAQ (reference sequence). CDR3 protein: CASSLGSSKLFF. The CDR3 DNA follows: TGTGCCAGCAGCCTCGGGTCGTCAAAACTGTTTTTT.

The genes are TRBV27 and TRBJ2-3; 8 nucleotides agree with TRBD2. The CDR3 length is 15 residues. In germline, CDR1 is MNHEY, CDR2 SMNVEV (reference sequence). V dropped 6 bases and J dropped 2; count of bases not matched to a gene: 7. The DNA of the CDR3 is TGTGCCAGCAGCCAGAGCGGGGGCTACACAGATACGCAGTATTTT. It is translated as CASSQSGGYTDTQYF.

This chain connects TRBV6-1 to TRBJ2-3; no clear D. CDR3 length equals 14 residues. The germline V gene encodes CDR1 MNHNS and CDR2 SASEGT. V was pared by 5 bases and J by 2 bases, with 11 bases between. CDR3 DNA: TGTGCCAGCAGTAGCACGGGTGCCACAGATACGCAGTATTTT. Amino acid sequence: CASSSTGATDTQYF.

This chain links TRBV5-1 with TRBJ2-3, with D possibly matching TRBD2 (6 bases). Germline CDR1 is SGHRS and CDR2 is YFSETQ. V lost 0 bases to trimming and J lost 1 base, with 9 bases between them. The CDR3 runs to 15 residues. Here the CDR3 reads CASSLGLGGTDTQYF. CDR3 DNA sequence: TGCGCCAGCAGCTTGGGACTAGGCGGCACAGATACGCAGTATTTT.

The rearrangement joins TRBV5-6 to TRBJ2-5, with a weak D call TRBD1 (6 bases). The CDR3 is 14 residues long. Trimming took off 2 bases at V and 2 bases at J, with 10 bases between the two ends. Germline V gene sequence: CDR1 SGHDT, CDR2 YYEEEE. The CDR3 nucleotides are TGTGCCAGCAGCTTTTCAGGGGTTCAAGAGACCCAGTACTTC. It specifies CASSFSGVQETQYF.

The chain is built from TRBV9 and TRBJ1-2; 10 bases are shared with TRBD1. This CDR3 region has 14 residues. Germline lookup yields CDR1 SGDLS and CDR2 YYNGEE. Germline trimming cut 0 bases from V and 6 bases from J; bases unmatched to any gene: 2. CDR3 bases: TGTGCCAGCAGCGTAGCGGGGACAGGGGATGGCTACACCTTC. This translates into CASSVAGTGDGYTF.

This clone was seen a single time. The chain is built from TRBV5-1 and TRBJ2-5; 8 positions agree with TRBD1. The CDR3 loop spans 17 amino acids. The germline CDR1 and CDR2 sequences are SGHRS and YFSETQ. J lost 1 base, V lost 3 bases, and 11 bases had no gene match. CDR3 nucleotide sequence: TGCGCCAGCAGCTCAGCACCGGGACAGGTATTCCAAGAGACCCAGTACTTC. Translating gives CASSSAPGQVFQETQYF.

This chain joins TRBV7-2 and TRBJ2-7; weak D call: TRBD1 (5 bases). The germline V gene has CDR1 SGHTA and CDR2 FQGNSA. Trimming stripped 2 bases from V and 4 bases from J, with 9 bases between. CDR3 size: 13 residues. The chain's CDR3 is CASSLSRQYEQYF. In nucleotides, the CDR3 is TGTGCCAGCAGCTTATCTCGACAGTACGAGCAGTACTTC.

The chain employs TRBV5-4 and TRBJ1-2, with 11 bases lining up with TRBD1. The V gene's germline CDR1 is SGHNT and CDR2 YYREEE (reference sequence). The length of the CDR3 is 18 residues. Trimming took 5 bases from V and 1 from J; bases not matched to a gene: 13. CDR3 nucleotides: TGTGCCAGCAGTCCGAGTTTGGGACAGGGGGTTGTTAACTATGGCTACACCTTC. It specifies CASSPSLGQGVVNYGYTF.

This clone has more than one count but fewer than ten. The gene calls are TRBV18 and TRBJ2-1; 12 positions agree with TRBD2. The CDR3 is made up of 14 amino acids. Germline V gives CDR1 KGHSH, CDR2 LQKENI. Germline trimming cut 4 bases from V and 10 bases from J; bases unmatched to any gene: 5. CDR3 DNA: TGTGCCAGCTCACAAGGGACTAGCGGGCGGGAGCAGTTCTTC. Amino acid sequence: CASSQGTSGREQFF.

The chain is built from TRBV28 and TRBJ1-6; 10 bases align to TRBD1. Germline V CDR1 and CDR2: MDHEN, SYDVKM. This CDR3 has 16 amino acids. V shed 5 bases, J shed 7 bases, and the junction held 8 bases outside the gene matches. CDR3 protein: CASSGLPGQGNSPLHF. The DNA of the CDR3 is TGTGCCAGCAGTGGACTCCCGGGACAGGGGAATTCACCCCTCCACTTT.

The chain couples TRBV11-3 to TRBJ2-1; 9 bases match TRBD2. Germline V CDR1 and CDR2: SGHNT, YENEEA. CDR3 length: 16 amino acids. The V gene end was trimmed by 2 bases and the J gene end by 8 bases; junction bases not matched to a gene: 10. CDR3 bases: TGTGCCAGCAGCTTAACTCCGGTAGCGGGAGTTTATGAGCAGTTCTTC. It specifies CASSLTPVAGVYEQFF.